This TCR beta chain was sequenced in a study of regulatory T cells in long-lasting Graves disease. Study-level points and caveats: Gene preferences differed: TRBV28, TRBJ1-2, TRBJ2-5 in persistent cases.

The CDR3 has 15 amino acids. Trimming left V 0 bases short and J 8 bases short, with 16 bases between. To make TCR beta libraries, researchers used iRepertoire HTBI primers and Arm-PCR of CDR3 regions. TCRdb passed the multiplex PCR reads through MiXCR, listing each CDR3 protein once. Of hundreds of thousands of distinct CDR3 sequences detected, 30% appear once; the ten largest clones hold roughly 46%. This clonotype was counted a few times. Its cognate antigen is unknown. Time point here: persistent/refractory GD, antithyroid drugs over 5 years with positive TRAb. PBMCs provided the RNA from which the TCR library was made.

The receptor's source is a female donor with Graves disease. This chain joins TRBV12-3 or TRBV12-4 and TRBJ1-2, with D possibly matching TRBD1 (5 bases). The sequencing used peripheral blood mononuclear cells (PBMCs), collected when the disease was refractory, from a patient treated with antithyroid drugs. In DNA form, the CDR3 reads TGTGCCAGCAGTTTAGCCAGACGGGGCCTTGGGGGCTACACCTTC. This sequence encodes CASSLARRGLGGYTF.